This passage covers 23 T cell receptor beta chains from one sample sequenced in a study of blood T cell dynamics during melanoma immunotherapy. Produced via immunoSEQ multiplex PCR; TCRdb's table is partial and in-frame only. Seen here are approximately 12,000 clones, around 84% observed once, and the top ten hold around 4.4%. The time point denotes: pre-treatment baseline. The sequencing here drew on blood, taken from a patient treated with checkpoint blockade. These receptors originate from a human donor with melanoma.

V gene TRBV5-1 combines with J gene TRBJ2-1, with D maybe TRBD1 (6 bases). Germline V lookup: CDR1 SGHRS, CDR2 YFSETQ. The CDR3 runs to 19 residues. V lost 3 bases, J lost 3 bases, and 25 bases lay in between. The CDR3: CASSSLHPLQGLNYNEQFF. The CDR3 coding sequence is TGCGCCAGCAGCTCACTACACCCTCTTCAGGGGCTTAACTACAATGAGCAGTTCTTC. Full variable domain (missing parts from reference TRBV5-1 and TRBJ2-1): KAGVTQTPRYLIKTRGQQVTLSCSPISGHRSVSWYQQTPGQGLQFLFEYFSETQRNKGNFPGRFSGRQFSNSRSEMNVSTLELGDSALYLCASSSLHPLQGLNYNEQFFGPGTRLTVL.

The chain has TRBV6-5 and TRBJ1-2, with D unresolved. Looked up from germline, CDR1 is MNHEY and CDR2 is SVGAGI. The CDR3 covers 15 residues. The ends were cut back, 0 bases at V and 5 bases at J, with 13 bases in the middle. CDR3 in DNA: TGTGCCAGCAGTTACTCGCGGCGGCCCGAGTATGGCTACACCTTC. Translated, it gives CASSYSRRPEYGYTF.

The rearrangement joins TRBV5-1 to TRBJ2-7; D possibly corresponds to TRBD2 (5 bases). The CDR3 is made up of 14 amino acids. V was shortened by 2 bases and J by 4 bases, with 13 bases between the two germline ends. Per the germline V gene, CDR1 is SGHRS and CDR2 is YFSETQ. CDR3 protein: CASSFDVGVYEQYF. DNA of the CDR3: TGCGCCAGCAGCTTCGATGTGGGAGTTTACGAGCAGTACTTC.

This clone was found a few times. CDR3 amino acids: CASSSRQEYSPLHF. In DNA form, the CDR3 reads TGTGCCAGCAGCTCTAGACAGGAATATTCACCCCTCCACTTT. This chain links TRBV9 with TRBJ1-6; D may be TRBD1 (6 bases). Trimming cost V 4 bases and J 8 bases, with 13 bases left between them. The germline V gene encodes CDR1 SGDLS and CDR2 YYNGEE. The CDR3 is made up of 14 amino acids.

The chain recombines TRBV9 with TRBJ2-1; 8 bases map to TRBD1. Germline V gene data show CDR1 as SGDLS and CDR2 as YYNGEE. This CDR3 is built from 16 residues. V dropped 2 bases and J dropped 3; count of bases not matched to a gene: 7. DNA for the CDR3: TGTGCCAGCAGCGTTGATGGACAGGGACTCTACAATGAGCAGTTCTTC. It codes for CASSVDGQGLYNEQFF.

This clone was recorded a few times. The chain recombines TRBV5-1 with TRBJ2-3, with 12 bases that match TRBD2. CDR1 and CDR2 from the germline V gene are SGHRS and YFSETQ. This CDR3 has 15 residues. V was pared by 0 bases and J by 4 bases, with 0 bases of the junction left unmatched. DNA for the CDR3: TGCGCCAGCAGCTTGGGACTAGCGGGGGCAGATACGCAGTATTTT. As protein: CASSLGLAGADTQYF.

The genes are TRBV18 and TRBJ1-6; D ambiguous. The length of the CDR3 is 15 residues. V lost 1 base, J lost 7 bases, and 11 bases lay in between. Germline V gene lookup returns CDR1 KGHSH and CDR2 LQKENI. The CDR3 region has the DNA TGTGCCAGCTCACCACAGCAGGCCGAAAATTCACCCCTCCACTTT. It encodes CASSPQQAENSPLHF.

This clone was recorded only once. V gene TRBV27 combines with J gene TRBJ1-6, with a weak D call TRBD1 (6 bases). The germline V gene encodes CDR1 MNHEY and CDR2 SMNVEV (reference sequence). The germline V and J ends were trimmed by 3 bases and 5 bases, with 14 bases remaining between them. The CDR3 extends over 16 amino acids. The DNA of the CDR3 is TGTGCCAGCAGTTTTGAGGGGGGGCCGAATAATTCACCCCTCCACTTT. It encodes CASSFEGGPNNSPLHF.

The count of this clone is one. This chain uses TRBV7-9 with TRBJ1-2, with D possibly being TRBD1 (5 bases). With 5 bases removed from V and 6 bases from J, the gap between germline ends came to 16 bases. CDR3 length: 14 amino acids. CDR1 and CDR2 from the germline V gene are SEHNR and FQNEAQ (reference sequence). CDR3 sequence reads: CASSVPEGRNGYTF. In DNA, the CDR3 is TGTGCCAGCAGCGTCCCCGAGGGGCGGAATGGCTACACCTTC.

This clone has more than one count but fewer than ten. The gene calls are TRBV4-2 and TRBJ1-5; tentatively, D is TRBD1 (5 bases). CDR3 length: 14 amino acids. V lost 4 bases and J lost 7, with 14 bases in between. Germline V CDR1 and CDR2: LGHNA, YNFKEQ. The CDR3 sequence: CASSRGELGQPQHF. DNA of the CDR3: TGTGCCAGCAGCCGAGGGGAACTCGGGCAGCCCCAGCATTTT.

The V gene is TRBV19, the J gene TRBJ2-2; the match to TRBD2 covers 12 bases. Germline trimming cut 1 base from V and 0 bases from J; bases unmatched to any gene: 3. The CDR3 runs 18 residues. The V gene's germline CDR1 is LNHDA and CDR2 SQIVND (reference sequence). The CDR3 nucleotides are TGTGCCAGTAGTATAGGGCTAGCGGGGGGGTCGAACACCGGGGAGCTGTTTTTT. It codes for CASSIGLAGGSNTGELFF. Full variable domain (rest looked up from reference TRBV19 and TRBJ2-2): DGGITQSPKYLFRKEGQNVTLSCEQNLNHDAMYWYRQDPGQGLRLIYYSQIVNDFQKGDIAEGYSVSREKKESFPLTVTSAQKNPTAFYLCASSIGLAGGSNTGELFFGEGSRLTVL.

The chain carries TRBV19 and TRBJ1-1; TRBD1 is a possible D gene (5 bases). Trimming removed 9 bases from V and 1 base from J, with 24 bases in between. The CDR3 is 17 amino acids. Germline assignment: CDR1 LNHDA and CDR2 SQIVND (reference sequence). For the CDR3, the DNA is TGTGCCAGCTCAGAGGCCGGGACTTACGGGGGGAACACTGAAGCTTTCTTT. Translated: CASSEAGTYGGNTEAFF.

The DNA of the CDR3 is TGCGCCAGCAGCCAAGAAGGACGGAGTCTCGGCTCACCCCTCCACTTT. Encoded protein: CASSQEGRSLGSPLHF. The gene calls are TRBV4-1 and TRBJ1-6; D gene uncertain. This CDR3 is built from 16 residues. V lost 0 bases and J lost 10, with 16 bases in between. Germline CDR1 is MGHRA and CDR2 is YSYEKL.

The rearrangement links TRBV1 to TRBJ2-7; the table's TRBD2 call for D was not verified on the DNA. TRBV1 is described as a pseudogene. The CDR3 runs 13 residues. CDR3 sequence: CTSSRFSPHEQYF. CDR3 coding DNA: TGCACCAGCAGCCGATTTAGCCCCCACGAGCAGTACTTC.

The V gene is TRBV28, the J gene TRBJ1-5; D remains unclear. The V gene's germline CDR1 is MDHEN and CDR2 SYDVKM. CDR3 length equals 12 residues. The V end was cut by 7 bases, the J end by 3 bases, with 7 bases between. The CDR3, as DNA: TGTGCCAGCAACAGCCTCAATCAGCCCCAGCATTTT. Translation: CASNSLNQPQHF.

V and J are TRBV19 and TRBJ2-7; D gene uncertain. This CDR3 has 13 residues. The germline gives CDR1 LNHDA, CDR2 SQIVND (reference sequence). Trimming left V 3 bases short and J 3 bases short, with 9 bases between. Here the CDR3 reads CASSIRPGYEQYF. In DNA, the CDR3 is TGTGCCAGTAGTATTCGCCCAGGCTACGAGCAGTACTTC.

This chain links TRBV27 with TRBJ2-7; D unresolved. The germline gives CDR1 MNHEY, CDR2 SMNVEV (reference sequence). This CDR3 is built from 14 residues. V shed 2 bases and J shed 0 bases, with 8 bases lying between them. The CDR3 is CASSLQLSSYEQYF. CDR3 DNA: TGTGCCAGCAGTTTACAGTTGAGCTCCTACGAGCAGTACTTC.

The chain employs TRBV7-6 and TRBJ2-7, with TRBD1 matching 7 bases. Germline-derived CDR1 and CDR2 are SGHVS and FNYEAQ. V lost 3 bases and J lost 0; bases outside the gene matches: 5. The CDR3 has 15 amino acids. The CDR3 reads CASSLTGTASYEQYF. CDR3 nucleotide sequence: TGTGCCAGCAGCTTGACCGGGACAGCCTCCTACGAGCAGTACTTC. Supplemented by reference TRBV7-6 and TRBJ2-7, the full variable domain reads GAGVSQSPRYKVTKRGQDVALRCDPISGHVSLYWYRQALGQGPEFLTYFNYEAQQDKSGLPNDRFSAERPEGSISTLTIQRTEQRDSAMYRCASSLTGTASYEQYFGPGTRLTVT.

This chain connects TRBV6-1 to TRBJ1-1; D gene unclear. The CDR3 is 12 residues long. Looked up from germline, CDR1 is MNHNS and CDR2 is SASEGT. V lost 7 bases, J lost 6 bases, and 12 bases lay in between. The DNA for the CDR3 is TGTGCCAGCAATCGACCTGGCCCTGAAGCTTTCTTT. It codes for CASNRPGPEAFF.

The chain is built from TRBV12-5 and TRBJ2-2, with D possibly being TRBD1 or TRBD2 (5 bases each). Germline assignment: CDR1 LGHNT and CDR2 FRNRAP. V was pared by 7 bases and J by 5 bases, with 20 bases between. CDR3 length: 16 amino acids. The CDR3 region is CASAQILGRTTGELFF. The DNA of the CDR3 is TGTGCTAGTGCCCAAATTTTGGGACGGACAACCGGGGAGCTGTTTTTT.

The CDR3 spells CATSRTANSPLHF. As DNA, the CDR3 is TGTGCCACTTCTCGGACGGCAAATTCACCCCTCCACTTT. The chain is built from TRBV19 and TRBJ1-6; no clear D. Looked up from germline, CDR1 is LNHDA and CDR2 is SQIVND (reference sequence). Between the trimmed V and J ends, which lost 10 bases and 7 bases, there was a span of 14 bases. There are 13 residues in the CDR3.

This clone was counted a few times. This chain links TRBV13 with TRBJ2-3, with 13 bases identical to TRBD2. V lost 1 base to trimming and J lost 9 bases; unmatched junction nucleotides: 10. The CDR3 length is 17 residues. Germline V gene sequence: CDR1 PRHDT, CDR2 FYEKMQ (reference sequence). CDR3 nucleotides: TGTGCCAGCAGCTTAGCCACGGGACTAGCGGGATGGGGAACGCAGTATTTT. This sequence encodes CASSLATGLAGWGTQYF.

The rearrangement links TRBV11-2 to TRBJ2-2; D not certain. Trimming removed 3 bases from V and 3 bases from J, with 5 bases in between. The CDR3 sequence is 13 residues long. CDR1 and CDR2 (germline): SGHAT, FQNNGV. The CDR3 DNA follows: TGTGCCAGCAGCTTTGTCGACACCGGGGAGCTGTTTTTT. As protein: CASSFVDTGELFF.